The 4 T cell receptor beta chains in this list originate from one sample, sequenced in a study of cytomegalovirus exposure and HLA in healthy donors. In the PCR, 60 Vbeta and 13 Jbeta primers were used. TCRdb keeps only in-frame clones here, not all; method: immunoSEQ multiplex PCR. This sample carries some 170,000 clones, over 60% of them seen once, and the ten largest clones take 1.5% to 2%. The sample taken for sequencing was PBMCs. Receptor source: a woman younger than 45 in good health and CMV-seronegative.

The chain is built from TRBV6-5 and TRBJ2-3, with D uncertain. CDR1 is MNHEY, CDR2 SVGAGI, per germline. CDR3 length equals 14 residues. Trimming pared 2 bases from V and 1 base from J, leaving 7 bases between. CDR3 nucleotide sequence: TGTGCCAGCAGTTACAGCAGGCGCACAGATACGCAGTATTTT. This encodes CASSYSRRTDTQYF.

There are a few counts of this clone. The chain links TRBV7-2 to TRBJ1-2, with 8 bases matching TRBD1. CDR1 SGHTA and CDR2 FQGNSA come from the germline V gene. This CDR3 has 12 residues. Trimming took 5 bases from V and 7 from J; bases not matched to a gene: 3. CDR3 in DNA: TGTGCCAGCAGCCGGGACAGGCGTGGCTACACCTTC. This codes for CASSRDRRGYTF.

This clone was seen a few times. At one end the junction does not follow the germline gene, possibly because of a read error. The chain uses TRBV15 and TRBJ1-2; the match to TRBD1 covers 8 bases. The germline gives CDR1 LNHNV, CDR2 YYDKDF (reference sequence). This CDR3 contains 16 residues. CDR3 sequence: CATSRDRTGSPSGYPF. For the CDR3, the DNA is TGTGCCACCAGCAGAGATAGGACAGGGAGCCCAAGTGGCTACCCCTTC.

The chain joins TRBV20-1 to TRBJ1-1; D remains unclear. From germline, CDR1 is DFQATT and CDR2 SNEGSKA (reference sequence). The CDR3 runs to 10 residues. The CDR3 sequence: CTSGNTEAFF. The CDR3 nucleotides read TGCACCTCAGGTAACACTGAAGCTTTCTTT.